One and the same sample provided the 27 T cell receptor beta chains below, sequenced in a study of a mutant IDH1 vaccine in newly diagnosed glioma. No antigens are known for them. Stated time point: week 5, during vaccination. With topical imiquimod, each dose of the vaccine consisted of 300 ug of mutant IDH1 20-mer peptide. Clones were sequenced by immunoSEQ multiplex PCR, and TCRdb holds only the in-frame ones, with some missing. The sample holds around 28,000 clones; more than 70% are singletons and the top ten take roughly a fifth. The sequencing here drew on PBMCs, taken from a glioma patient whose treatment included an IDH1 peptide vaccine. These receptors all stem from a man aged 18 to 29 with glioma.

The V and J genes are TRBV12-1 and TRBJ1-1. TRBV12-1 is an annotated pseudogene. The CDR3 is 18 amino acids. The CDR3 nucleotides are TGTGCCAGCAGCTGCCCTTCCTCCCTGTCGGCGGTGAACACTGAAGCTTTCTTT. As protein: CASSCPSSLSAVNTEAFF.

The CDR3, as DNA: TGTGCCAGCACCGGACAGGGCTTCACTGAAGCTTTCTTT. It specifies CASTGQGFTEAFF. The genes are TRBV11-2 and TRBJ1-1; 8 bases agree with TRBD1. J was trimmed by 4 bases and V by 7 bases; bases with no gene match: 5. Germline V gene data show CDR1 as SGHAT and CDR2 as FQNNGV. The CDR3 runs to 13 residues. Full variable domain (rest looked up from reference TRBV11-2 and TRBJ1-1): EAGVAQSPRYKIIEKRQSVAFWCNPISGHATLYWYQQILGQGPKLLIQFQNNGVVDDSQLPKDRFSAERLKGVDSTLKIQPAKLEDSAVYLCASTGQGFTEAFFGQGTRLTVV.

The rearrangement links TRBV5-1 to TRBJ2-3; TRBD1 agrees at 7 bases. With 4 bases clipped from V and 3 bases from J, the junction kept 8 bases outside the gene matches. CDR1 is SGHRS and CDR2 is YFSETQ in the germline V gene. This CDR3 spans 15 amino acids. Here the CDR3 reads CASSVDRVRTDTQYF. The CDR3 nucleotides are TGCGCCAGCAGCGTAGACAGGGTACGGACAGATACGCAGTATTTT.

This clone was observed a few times. The chain is built from TRBV10-3 and TRBJ2-7, with D maybe TRBD1 (6 bases). Germline lookup yields CDR1 ENHRY and CDR2 SYGVKD. Trimming shortened V by 6 bases and J by 3 bases, and 12 bases separated the two germline ends. The CDR3 is made up of 13 amino acids. CDR3 nucleotides: TGTGCCATCAGCGGGACACCTAACTACGAGCAGTACTTC. This codes for CAISGTPNYEQYF.

CDR3 residues: CASSPPGTGGMETQYF. The DNA for the CDR3 is TGTGCCAGCAGCCCCCCCGGGACAGGGGGGATGGAGACCCAGTACTTC. The rearrangement joins TRBV5-4 to TRBJ2-5, with TRBD1 matching 11 bases. Looked up from germline, CDR1 is SGHNT and CDR2 is YYREEE (reference sequence). The V gene end was trimmed by 4 bases and the J gene end by 5 bases; junction bases not matched to a gene: 10. The CDR3 is made up of 16 amino acids.

The chain uses TRBV6-5 and TRBJ2-7, with 8 bases fitting TRBD1. The CDR3 consists of 13 residues. CDR1 MNHEY and CDR2 SVGAGI come from the germline V gene. V was clipped by 8 bases and J by 2 bases; unmatched bases: 5. DNA of the CDR3: TGTGCCAGCGCCGAGACAGGGGCCTACGAGCAGTACTTC. Translation: CASAETGAYEQYF.

The chain joins TRBV4-3 to TRBJ1-4, with D tentatively TRBD1 (6 bases). The germline V and J ends were trimmed by 1 base and 1 base, with 13 bases remaining between them. Germline V gene sequence: CDR1 LGHNA, CDR2 YSLEER. The CDR3 is 17 amino acids. The CDR3 DNA sequence: TGCGCCAGCAGCCAAGCCAATTTCAGGGGAACTAATGAAAAACTGTTTTTT. The encoded protein is CASSQANFRGTNEKLFF.

The J gene is TRBJ2-1, the V gene TRBV10-3, with 8 nucleotides matching TRBD2. CDR1 is ENHRY, CDR2 SYGVKD, per germline. V dropped 6 bases and J dropped 7; count of bases not matched to a gene: 8. This CDR3 region has 14 residues. CDR3 nucleotide sequence: TGTGCCATCAGGTTAGCGGGAAATTTTAATGAGCAGTTCTTC. This codes for CAIRLAGNFNEQFF.

Note on this clone: This same CDR3 is encoded by further DNA sequences in the sample. CDR3 region: CAWSVTGELFF. The CDR3 DNA sequence: TGTGCCTGGAGCGTCACCGGGGAGCTGTTTTTT. The J gene is TRBJ2-2, the V gene TRBV30, with no clear D. V was shortened by 3 bases and J by 4 bases, with 3 bases between the two germline ends. Germline-derived CDR1 and CDR2 are GTSNPN and SVGIG (reference sequence). The CDR3 covers 11 residues.

CDR3 sequence (DNA): TGTGCCAGCAGTGTGGACGGATACTACGAGCAGTACTTC. Translated, it gives CASSVDGYYEQYF. The gene calls are TRBV6-1 and TRBJ2-7; unclear D gene. This CDR3 is built from 13 residues. CDR1 is MNHNS and CDR2 is SASEGT in the germline V gene. The V end was cut by 4 bases, the J end by 3 bases, with 10 bases between.

The J gene is TRBJ1-2, the V gene TRBV4-3; D is uncertain. Trimming took off 3 bases at V and 2 bases at J, with 13 bases between the two ends. CDR3 size: 15 residues. The V gene's germline CDR1 is LGHNA and CDR2 YSLEER. CDR3 in amino acids: CASSQSVGDNYGYTF. CDR3 DNA sequence: TGCGCCAGCAGCCAGTCAGTGGGAGACAACTATGGCTACACCTTC.

This clone was picked up one time. This chain joins TRBV30 and TRBJ1-1; D remains unclear. V was clipped by 5 bases and J by 6 bases, with 19 bases between them. The germline gives CDR1 GTSNPN, CDR2 SVGIG (reference sequence). This CDR3 comprises 14 residues. Here the CDR3 DNA reads TGTGCCTGGCACCCCTCTATATCGGTCTCTGAAGCTTTCTTT. Its protein product is CAWHPSISVSEAFF. The variable domain in full, completed from reference TRBV30 and TRBJ1-1, reads SQTIHQWPATLVQPVGSPLSLECTVEGTSNPNLYWYRQAAGRGLQLLFYSVGIGQISSEVPQNLSASRPQDRQFILSSKKLLLSDSGFYLCAWHPSISVSEAFFGQGTRLTVV.

The chain is built from TRBV18 and TRBJ1-1; D not resolved. The length of the CDR3 is 15 residues. The germline V and J ends were trimmed by 6 bases and 0 bases, with 14 bases remaining between them. The germline gives CDR1 KGHSH, CDR2 LQKENI. The CDR3 region is CASSQNGEMNTEAFF. The CDR3 nucleotides are TGTGCCAGCTCGCAGAACGGCGAAATGAACACTGAAGCTTTCTTT. The complete variable domain, with remaining parts taken from reference TRBV18 and TRBJ1-1, reads NAGVMQNPRHLVRRRGQEARLRCSPMKGHSHVYWYRQLPEEGLKFMVYLQKENIIDESGMPKERFSAEFPKEGPSILRIQQVVRGDSAAYFCASSQNGEMNTEAFFGQGTRLTVV.

This clone was observed a few times. The chain carries TRBV28 and TRBJ1-1, with no clear D. This CDR3 region has 10 residues. Germline CDR1 reads MDHEN; CDR2 reads SYDVKM. The CDR3 reads CGTMNTEAFF. CDR3 bases: TGTGGTACCATGAACACTGAAGCTTTCTTT.

This chain uses TRBV5-4 with TRBJ2-1; 8 bases match TRBD2. The CDR3 is made up of 15 amino acids. Looked up from germline, CDR1 is SGHNT and CDR2 is YYREEE (reference sequence). Trimming at V came to 3 bases and at J to 4 bases, leaving 6 bases not matched to a gene. This chain's CDR3 is CASSSGGTRYNEQFF. The CDR3, as DNA: TGTGCCAGCAGCTCGGGGGGGACTAGGTACAATGAGCAGTTCTTC.

V is TRBV7-6 and J is TRBJ2-2; 7 bases agree with TRBD2. Trimming took 11 bases from V and 5 from J; bases not matched to a gene: 8. The germline V gene has CDR1 SGHVS and CDR2 FNYEAQ. The CDR3 covers 13 residues. The CDR3, as DNA: TGTGCCGGGGGGGGAGACGAGACCGGGGAGCTGTTTTTT. Residues: CAGGGDETGELFF.

The V and J genes are TRBV10-1 and TRBJ1-2; 12 nucleotides align to TRBD1. V trimming: 5 bases; J trimming: 7 bases; junction bases outside the gene matches: 8. Germline V gene lookup returns CDR1 WNHNN and CDR2 SYGVQD (reference sequence). The CDR3 contains 15 residues. Written as DNA, the CDR3 is TGCGCCAGCAGTCCCGGGACAGGGGGCCTGGGTGGCTACACCTTC. It codes for CASSPGTGGLGGYTF.

This clone is labeled as large. As DNA, the CDR3 is TGTGCCAGCAGCTTTTCAGGGATGAACACTGAAGCTTTCTTT. It codes for CASSFSGMNTEAFF. The chain combines TRBV5-8 with TRBJ1-1; D is perhaps TRBD1 (5 bases). The germline V gene encodes CDR1 SGHTS and CDR2 YDEGEE. Trimming removed 2 bases at V and 0 bases at J, with 8 bases between. CDR3 length equals 14 residues. Using reference TRBV5-8 and TRBJ1-1 for the parts outside the CDR3, the full variable domain is EAGVTQSPTHLIKTRGQQATLRCSPISGHTSVYWYQQALGLGLQFLLWYDEGEERNRGNFPPRFSGRQFPNYSSELNVNALELEDSALYLCASSFSGMNTEAFFGQGTRLTVV.

This rearrangement joins TRBV19 to TRBJ1-5; TRBD1 agrees at 10 bases. From germline, CDR1 is LNHDA and CDR2 SQIVND (reference sequence). The CDR3 totals 17 residues. V was clipped by 7 bases and J by 5 bases; unmatched bases: 14. The CDR3 coding sequence is TGTGCCAGTACCTACCGTGACAGGGGGCAATACGATCAGCCCCAGCATTTT. It codes for CASTYRDRGQYDQPQHF. Together with reference TRBV19 and TRBJ1-5, the CDR3 gives the full variable domain: DGGITQSPKYLFRKEGQNVTLSCEQNLNHDAMYWYRQDPGQGLRLIYYSQIVNDFQKGDIAEGYSVSREKKESFPLTVTSAQKNPTAFYLCASTYRDRGQYDQPQHFGDGTRLSIL.

The V and J genes are TRBV6-1 and TRBJ1-4; D gene ambiguous. The V and J ends lost 2 bases and 8 bases respectively, with 12 bases between them. Germline-derived CDR1 and CDR2 are MNHNS and SASEGT. CDR3 length: 14 amino acids. The CDR3 spells CASSELSMLEKLFF. The DNA for the CDR3 is TGTGCCAGCAGTGAATTGTCTATGCTGGAAAAACTGTTTTTT.

The V call is TRBV7-2, the J call TRBJ2-7, with D unresolved. Trimming shortened V by 5 bases and J by 3 bases, and 5 bases separated the two germline ends. The V gene's germline CDR1 is SGHTA and CDR2 FQGNSA. The CDR3 extends over 11 amino acids. Written as DNA, the CDR3 is TGTGCCAGCAGCGAGAACTACGAGCAGTACTTC. As protein: CASSENYEQYF.

The V and J genes are TRBV18 and TRBJ2-3; 7 bases are a match to TRBD2. This CDR3 comprises 16 residues. The J segment lost 3 bases and the V segment lost 0 bases, leaving 6 bases of the junction unmatched. Per germline, CDR1 KGHSH and CDR2 LQKENI. CDR3 sequence (DNA): TGTGCCAGCTCACCACCGCGCGGGAGACAGACAGATACGCAGTATTTT. This encodes CASSPPRGRQTDTQYF.

In this sample, this clone turned up a few times. This chain links TRBV30 with TRBJ2-7; 7 nucleotides agree with TRBD2. J gave up 12 bases and V 5 bases, and 10 bases lay outside the gene matches. The CDR3 loop spans 11 amino acids. The germline V gene has CDR1 GTSNPN and CDR2 SVGIG (reference sequence). The CDR3 DNA follows: TGTGCCTGGGGCCAGGGAGGGGTAATGTACTTC. This translates into CAWGQGGVMYF. Combining the CDR3 with reference TRBV30 and TRBJ2-7 gives the whole variable domain SQTIHQWPATLVQPVGSPLSLECTVEGTSNPNLYWYRQAAGRGLQLLFYSVGIGQISSEVPQNLSASRPQDRQFILSSKKLLLSDSGFYLCAWGQGGVMYFGPGTRLTVT.

Here the CDR3 DNA reads TGTGCCTGGAGTGAAAGGGTCGGACAGCCGACAGATGGCTACACCTTC. It is translated as CAWSERVGQPTDGYTF. The chain combines TRBV30 with TRBJ1-2; TRBD1 is a possible D gene (6 bases). The germline V gene encodes CDR1 GTSNPN and CDR2 SVGIG (reference sequence). There are 16 residues in the CDR3. V lost 1 base and J 6 bases, leaving 21 bases between the germline ends.

The J gene is TRBJ2-3, the V gene TRBV4-3; 13 bases align to TRBD2. V lost 1 base, J lost 1 base, and 8 bases stayed unmatched. Germline CDR1 is LGHNA and CDR2 is YSLEER. The CDR3 extends over 19 amino acids. The CDR3 is CASSQGEGLAGVGTDTQYF. CDR3 DNA: TGCGCCAGCAGCCAAGGGGAAGGACTAGCGGGAGTAGGCACAGATACGCAGTATTTT.

The V call is TRBV29-1, the J call TRBJ1-2; no reliable D call. CDR3 length equals 13 residues. V was trimmed by 3 bases and J by 4 bases, leaving 12 bases between them. Germline CDR1 reads SQVTM; CDR2 reads ANQGSEA. CDR3 DNA sequence: TGCAGCGTTGAGGAAGAAAACGGCTATGGCTACACCTTC. Translation gives CSVEEENGYGYTF.

The V gene is TRBV5-6, the J gene TRBJ2-1, with D uncertain. V lost 4 bases and J lost 9, with 11 bases in between. Germline V CDR1 and CDR2: SGHDT, YYEEEE. The CDR3 has 12 residues. CDR3 region: CASSRLVGEQFF. CDR3 DNA sequence: TGTGCCAGCAGCAGATTGGTAGGTGAGCAGTTCTTC.